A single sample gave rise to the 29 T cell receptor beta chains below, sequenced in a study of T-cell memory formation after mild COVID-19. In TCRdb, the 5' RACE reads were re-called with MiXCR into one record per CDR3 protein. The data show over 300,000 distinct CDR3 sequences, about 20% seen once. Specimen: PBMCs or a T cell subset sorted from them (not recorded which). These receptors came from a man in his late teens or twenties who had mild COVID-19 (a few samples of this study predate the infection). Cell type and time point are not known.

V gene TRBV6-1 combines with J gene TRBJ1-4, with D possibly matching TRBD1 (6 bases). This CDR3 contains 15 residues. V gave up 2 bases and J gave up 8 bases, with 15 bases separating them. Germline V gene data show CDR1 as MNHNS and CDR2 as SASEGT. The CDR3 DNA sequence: TGTGCCAGCAGTGAACGTACAGGGTTTGGGGAAAAACTGTTTTTT. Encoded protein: CASSERTGFGEKLFF.

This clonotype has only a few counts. The CDR3 sequence: CASSLEGDGYTF. CDR3 bases: TGTGCCAGCAGCTTAGAAGGGGATGGCTACACCTTC. V usage is TRBV7-9 and J usage is TRBJ1-2; D is possibly TRBD1 (5 bases). CDR1 and CDR2 (germline): SEHNR, FQNEAQ (reference sequence). This CDR3 contains 12 residues. The V and J ends lost 1 base and 6 bases respectively, with 6 bases between them.

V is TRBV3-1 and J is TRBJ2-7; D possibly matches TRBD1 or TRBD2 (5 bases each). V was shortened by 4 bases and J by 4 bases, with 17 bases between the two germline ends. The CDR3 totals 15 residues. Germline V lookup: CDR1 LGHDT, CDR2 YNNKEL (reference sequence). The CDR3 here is CASSPLGTGPYEQYV. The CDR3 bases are TGTGCCAGCAGCCCGCTCGGGACGGGACCATACGAGCAGTACGTC.

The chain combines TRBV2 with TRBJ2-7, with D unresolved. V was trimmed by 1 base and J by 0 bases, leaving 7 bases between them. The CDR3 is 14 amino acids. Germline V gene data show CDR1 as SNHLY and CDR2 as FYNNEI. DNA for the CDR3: TGTGCCAGCAGTGAAGGTTACGGCTCCTACGAGCAGTACTTC. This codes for CASSEGYGSYEQYF.

The CDR3 DNA sequence: TGCGCCAGCAGCGGGATTAGGGGCACAGATACGCAGTATTTT. It is translated as CASSGIRGTDTQYF. The chain combines TRBV5-1 with TRBJ2-3, with D unclear. The germline V and J ends were trimmed by 4 bases and 1 base, with 10 bases remaining between them. Germline assignment: CDR1 SGHRS and CDR2 YFSETQ. CDR3 size: 14 residues.

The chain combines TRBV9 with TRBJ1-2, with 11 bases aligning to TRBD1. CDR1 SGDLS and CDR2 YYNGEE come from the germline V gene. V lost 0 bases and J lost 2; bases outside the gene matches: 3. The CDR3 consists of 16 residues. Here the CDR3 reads CASSVAGQGANYGYTF. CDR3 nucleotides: TGTGCCAGCAGCGTAGCTGGACAGGGGGCAAACTATGGCTACACCTTC. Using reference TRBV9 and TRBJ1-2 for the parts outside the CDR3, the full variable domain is DSGVTQTPKHLITATGQRVTLRCSPRSGDLSVYWYQQSLDQGLQFLIQYYNGEERAKGNILERFSAQQFPDLHSELNLSSLELGDSALYFCASSVAGQGANYGYTFGSGTRLTVV.

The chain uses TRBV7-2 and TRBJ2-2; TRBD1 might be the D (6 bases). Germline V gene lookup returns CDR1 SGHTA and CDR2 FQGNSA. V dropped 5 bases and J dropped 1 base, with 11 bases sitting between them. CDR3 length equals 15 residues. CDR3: CASSPTGQNTGELFF. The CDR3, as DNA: TGTGCCAGCAGCCCCACAGGGCAGAACACCGGGGAGCTGTTTTTT.

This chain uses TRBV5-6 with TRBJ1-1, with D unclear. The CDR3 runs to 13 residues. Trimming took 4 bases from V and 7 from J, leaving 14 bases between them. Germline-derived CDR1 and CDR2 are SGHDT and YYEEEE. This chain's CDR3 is CASSQTYPSEAFF. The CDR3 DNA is TGTGCCAGCAGCCAGACCTACCCGAGTGAAGCTTTCTTT.

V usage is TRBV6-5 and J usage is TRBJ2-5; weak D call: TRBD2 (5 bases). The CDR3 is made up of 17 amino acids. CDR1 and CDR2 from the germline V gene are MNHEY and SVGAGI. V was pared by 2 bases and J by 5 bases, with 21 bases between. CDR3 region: CASSYGWSDSTGETQYF. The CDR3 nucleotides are TGTGCCAGCAGTTACGGGTGGTCAGACTCTACGGGGGAGACCCAGTACTTC.

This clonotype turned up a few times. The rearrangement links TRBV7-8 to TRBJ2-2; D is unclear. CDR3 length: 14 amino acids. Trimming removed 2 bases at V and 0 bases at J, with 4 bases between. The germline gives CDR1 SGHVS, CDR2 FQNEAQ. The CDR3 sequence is CASSLLANTGELFF. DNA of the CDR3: TGTGCCAGCAGCTTACTGGCGAACACCGGGGAGCTGTTTTTT.

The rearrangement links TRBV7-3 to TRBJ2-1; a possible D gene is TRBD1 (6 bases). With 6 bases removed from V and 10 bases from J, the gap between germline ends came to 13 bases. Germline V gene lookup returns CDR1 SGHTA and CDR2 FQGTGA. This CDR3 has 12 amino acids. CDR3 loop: CASRTDTGEQFF. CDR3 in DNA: TGTGCCAGCAGGACGGACACAGGGGAGCAGTTCTTC.

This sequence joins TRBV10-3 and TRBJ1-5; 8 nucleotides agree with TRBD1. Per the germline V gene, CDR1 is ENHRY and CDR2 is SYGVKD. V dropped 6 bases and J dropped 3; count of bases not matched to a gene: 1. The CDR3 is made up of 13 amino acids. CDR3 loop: CAIRGQANQPQHF. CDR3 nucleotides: TGTGCCATCAGGGGACAGGCCAATCAGCCCCAGCATTTT.

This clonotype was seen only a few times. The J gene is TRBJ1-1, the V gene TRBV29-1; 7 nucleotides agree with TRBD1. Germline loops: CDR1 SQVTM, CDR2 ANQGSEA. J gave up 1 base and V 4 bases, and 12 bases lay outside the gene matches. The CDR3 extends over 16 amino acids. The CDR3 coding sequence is TGCAGCGTTGTGAGGTTCCCAGGGGGACCGAACACTGAAGCTTTCTTT. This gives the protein CSVVRFPGGPNTEAFF.

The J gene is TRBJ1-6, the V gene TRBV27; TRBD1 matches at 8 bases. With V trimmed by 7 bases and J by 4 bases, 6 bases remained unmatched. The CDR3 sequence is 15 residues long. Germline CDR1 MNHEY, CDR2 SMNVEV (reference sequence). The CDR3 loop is CASMSGQVYNSPLHF. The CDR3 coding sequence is TGTGCCAGCATGTCGGGACAGGTTTATAATTCACCCCTCCACTTT.

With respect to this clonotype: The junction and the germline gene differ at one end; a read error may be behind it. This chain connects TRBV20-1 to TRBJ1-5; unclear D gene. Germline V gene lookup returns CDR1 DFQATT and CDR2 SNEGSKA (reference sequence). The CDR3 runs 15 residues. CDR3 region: CSAREWQDLNQPKHF. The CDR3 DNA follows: TGCAGTGCTAGAGAATGGCAGGACCTCAATCAGCCCAAGCATTTT.

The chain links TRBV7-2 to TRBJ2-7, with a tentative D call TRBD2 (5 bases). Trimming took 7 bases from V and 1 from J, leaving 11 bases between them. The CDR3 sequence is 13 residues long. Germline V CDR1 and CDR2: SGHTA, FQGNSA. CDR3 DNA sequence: TGTGCCAGCACCGAGGGCGGATCCTACGAGCAGTACTTC. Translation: CASTEGGSYEQYF.

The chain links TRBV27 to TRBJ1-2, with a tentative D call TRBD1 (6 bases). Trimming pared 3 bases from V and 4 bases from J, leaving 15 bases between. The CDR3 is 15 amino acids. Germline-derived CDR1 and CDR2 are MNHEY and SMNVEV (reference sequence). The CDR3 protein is CASSFTPGGSYGYTF. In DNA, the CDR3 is TGTGCCAGCAGTTTCACCCCCGGGGGCAGCTATGGCTACACCTTC.

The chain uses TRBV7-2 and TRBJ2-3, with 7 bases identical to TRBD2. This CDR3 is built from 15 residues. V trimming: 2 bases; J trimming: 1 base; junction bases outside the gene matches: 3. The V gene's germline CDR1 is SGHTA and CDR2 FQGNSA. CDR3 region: CASSLSLAGTDTQYF. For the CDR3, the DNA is TGTGCCAGCAGCTTATCGCTAGCGGGCACAGATACGCAGTATTTT.

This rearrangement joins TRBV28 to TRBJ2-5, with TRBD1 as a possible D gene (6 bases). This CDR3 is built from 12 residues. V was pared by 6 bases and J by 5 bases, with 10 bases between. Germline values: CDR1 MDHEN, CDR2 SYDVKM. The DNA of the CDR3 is TGTGCCAGCAGACCCCAGGGGGAGACCCAGTACTTC. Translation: CASRPQGETQYF.

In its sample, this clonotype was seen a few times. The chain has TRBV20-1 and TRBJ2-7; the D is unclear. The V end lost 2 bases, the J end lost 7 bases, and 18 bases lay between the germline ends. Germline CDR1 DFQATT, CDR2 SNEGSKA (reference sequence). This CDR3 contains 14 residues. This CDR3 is CSARPRHHSWEQYF. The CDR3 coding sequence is TGCAGTGCTAGACCTAGACACCACTCCTGGGAGCAGTACTTC.

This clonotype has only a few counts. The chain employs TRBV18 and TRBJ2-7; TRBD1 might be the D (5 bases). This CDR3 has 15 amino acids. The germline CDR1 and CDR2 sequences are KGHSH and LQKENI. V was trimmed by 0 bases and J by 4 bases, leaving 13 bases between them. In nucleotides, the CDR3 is TGTGCCAGCTCACCACCAGCCCAGGGCCCTTACGAGCAGTACTTC. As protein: CASSPPAQGPYEQYF.

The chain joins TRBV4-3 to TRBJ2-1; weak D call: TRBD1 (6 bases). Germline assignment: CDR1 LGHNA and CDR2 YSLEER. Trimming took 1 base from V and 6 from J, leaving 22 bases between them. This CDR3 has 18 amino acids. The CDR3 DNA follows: TGCGCCAGCAGCCAAGGGTTTAGATGGACCAGGGGTGCCAATGAGCAGTTCTTC. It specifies CASSQGFRWTRGANEQFF.

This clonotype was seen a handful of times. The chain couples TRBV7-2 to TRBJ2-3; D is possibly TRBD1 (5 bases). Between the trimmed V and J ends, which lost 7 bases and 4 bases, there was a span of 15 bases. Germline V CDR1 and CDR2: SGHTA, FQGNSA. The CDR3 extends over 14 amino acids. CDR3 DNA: TGTGCCAGCACCTTGAATAGGGGTGCAGATACGCAGTATTTT. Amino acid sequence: CASTLNRGADTQYF. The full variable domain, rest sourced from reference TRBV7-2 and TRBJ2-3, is GAGVSQSPSNKVTEKGKDVELRCDPISGHTALYWYRQSLGQGLEFLIYFQGNSAPDKSGLPSDRFSAERTGGSVSTLTIQRTQQEDSAVYLCASTLNRGADTQYFGPGTRLTVL.

Written as DNA, the CDR3 is TGTGCCAGCAGCCCTGAACTGAATCAGCCCCAGCATTTT. It yields the protein CASSPELNQPQHF. The chain links TRBV7-6 to TRBJ1-5; unclear D gene. The CDR3 length is 13 residues. CDR1 and CDR2 (germline): SGHVS, FNYEAQ. The V end was cut by 5 bases, the J end by 4 bases, with 9 bases between.

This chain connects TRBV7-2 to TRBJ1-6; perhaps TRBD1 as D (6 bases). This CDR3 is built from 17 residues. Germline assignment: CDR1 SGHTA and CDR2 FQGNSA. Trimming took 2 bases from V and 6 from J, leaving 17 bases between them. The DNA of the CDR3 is TGTGCCAGCAGCTTAAAGGGAGGGGGGCAGGGTAATTCACCCCTCCACTTT. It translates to CASSLKGGGQGNSPLHF.

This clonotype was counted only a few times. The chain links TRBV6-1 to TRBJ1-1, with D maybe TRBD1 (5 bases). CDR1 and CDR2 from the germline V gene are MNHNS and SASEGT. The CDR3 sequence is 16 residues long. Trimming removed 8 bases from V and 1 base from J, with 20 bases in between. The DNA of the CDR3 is TGTGCCAGCGGCCCCCCTACGAGGCAGGGGAACACTGAAGCTTTCTTT. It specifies CASGPPTRQGNTEAFF.

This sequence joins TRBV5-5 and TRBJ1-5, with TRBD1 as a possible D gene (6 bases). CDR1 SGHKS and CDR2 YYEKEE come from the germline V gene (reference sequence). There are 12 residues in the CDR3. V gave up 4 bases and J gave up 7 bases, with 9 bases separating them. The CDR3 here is CASSGQGQPQHF. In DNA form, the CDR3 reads TGTGCCAGCAGCGGGCAGGGGCAGCCCCAGCATTTT. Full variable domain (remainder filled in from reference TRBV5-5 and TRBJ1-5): DAGVTQSPTHLIKTRGQQVTLRCSPISGHKSVSWYQQVLGQGPQFIFQYYEKEERGRGNFPDRFSARQFPNYSSELNVNALLLGDSALYLCASSGQGQPQHFGDGTRLSIL.

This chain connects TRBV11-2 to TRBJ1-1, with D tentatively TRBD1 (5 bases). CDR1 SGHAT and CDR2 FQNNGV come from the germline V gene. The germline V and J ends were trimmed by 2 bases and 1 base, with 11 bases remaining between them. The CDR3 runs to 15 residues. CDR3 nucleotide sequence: TGTGCCAGCAGCTTATGGGGGGAACGGAACACTGAAGCTTTCTTT. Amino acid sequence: CASSLWGERNTEAFF.

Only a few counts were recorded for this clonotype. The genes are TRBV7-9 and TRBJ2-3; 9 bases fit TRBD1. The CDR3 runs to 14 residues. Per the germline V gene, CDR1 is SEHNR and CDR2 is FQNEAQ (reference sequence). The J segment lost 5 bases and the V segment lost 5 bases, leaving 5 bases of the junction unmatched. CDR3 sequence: CASSAGTGLDTQYF. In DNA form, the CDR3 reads TGTGCCAGCAGCGCCGGGACAGGGTTAGATACGCAGTATTTT.